This entry lists 26 T cell receptor beta chains sequenced from one sample in a study of shared clonotypes between healthy human individuals. Only in-frame clones appear in the TCRdb table, and some are missing; sequencing was by immunoSEQ multiplex PCR. The profile covers under 600,000 clones, with roughly 97% appearing a single time and around 0.057% taken by the ten largest. Sample: naive CD4+ T cells sorted from blood. Stated subset: CD45RA+ positively selected. The receptors stem from a woman aged 30 to 39 in good health.

V usage is TRBV29-1 and J usage is TRBJ1-4; D may be TRBD1 (6 bases). Germline CDR1 is SQVTM and CDR2 is ANQGSEA. The CDR3 totals 13 residues. V lost 8 bases, J lost 8 bases, and 18 bases lay in between. The CDR3 nucleotides read TGCAGCCCTCGGGGGGACATGGGGGAAAAACTGTTTTTT. It specifies CSPRGDMGEKLFF.

The chain carries TRBV28 and TRBJ1-2, with D possibly being TRBD1 (5 bases). V was cut by 6 bases and J by 4 bases, with 12 bases left in between. The V gene's germline CDR1 is MDHEN and CDR2 SYDVKM. CDR3 size: 13 residues. The CDR3 sequence is CASSLQAPYGYTF. The CDR3 region has the DNA TGTGCCAGCAGCCTACAGGCGCCCTATGGCTACACCTTC.

The chain links TRBV11-2 to TRBJ2-1; TRBD2 aligns across 7 bases. From germline, CDR1 is SGHAT and CDR2 FQNNGV. J was trimmed by 0 bases and V by 9 bases; bases with no gene match: 14. This CDR3 spans 17 amino acids. This CDR3 is CASISQLASSSYNEQFF. The CDR3 nucleotides read TGTGCCAGTATATCGCAACTAGCGTCGAGCTCCTACAATGAGCAGTTCTTC. The variable domain in full, with the rest retrieved from reference TRBV11-2 and TRBJ2-1, is EAGVAQSPRYKIIEKRQSVAFWCNPISGHATLYWYQQILGQGPKLLIQFQNNGVVDDSQLPKDRFSAERLKGVDSTLKIQPAKLEDSAVYLCASISQLASSSYNEQFFGPGTRLTVL.

V and J are TRBV28 and TRBJ2-7; D gene unclear. This CDR3 has 14 residues. Trimming removed 6 bases from V and 0 bases from J, with 12 bases in between. Germline CDR1 and CDR2: MDHEN and SYDVKM. CDR3 nucleotide sequence: TGTGCCAGCAGGCCAGGCCTTAGCTCCTACGAGCAGTACTTC. It specifies CASRPGLSSYEQYF.

The V gene is TRBV7-9, the J gene TRBJ1-2, with D possibly matching TRBD1 (5 bases). Trimming took 0 bases from V and 0 from J, leaving 20 bases between them. From germline, CDR1 is SEHNR and CDR2 FQNEAQ (reference sequence). The CDR3 sequence is 19 residues long. The chain's CDR3 is CASSLAGSGTASPNYGYTF. CDR3 DNA sequence: TGTGCCAGCAGCTTAGCAGGATCCGGGACCGCCTCGCCTAACTATGGCTACACCTTC.

The gene calls are TRBV5-1 and TRBJ2-2; TRBD1 aligns across 7 bases. Germline CDR1 reads SGHRS; CDR2 reads YFSETQ. V dropped 0 bases and J dropped 4; count of bases not matched to a gene: 3. The CDR3 length is 15 residues. CDR3 region: CASSLERQGTGELFF. DNA for the CDR3: TGCGCCAGCAGCTTGGAAAGACAGGGCACCGGGGAGCTGTTTTTT. Drawing the rest from reference TRBV5-1 and TRBJ2-2, the complete variable domain is KAGVTQTPRYLIKTRGQQVTLSCSPISGHRSVSWYQQTPGQGLQFLFEYFSETQRNKGNFPGRFSGRQFSNSRSEMNVSTLELGDSALYLCASSLERQGTGELFFGEGSRLTVL.

The rearrangement uses TRBV5-1 and TRBJ1-4; 7 bases align to TRBD1. V lost 1 base and J lost 5; bases outside the gene matches: 5. The CDR3 spans 15 residues. Germline V gene lookup returns CDR1 SGHRS and CDR2 YFSETQ. The CDR3 DNA sequence: TGCGCCAGCAGCTTGTCTGGGACAGCCAATGAAAAACTGTTTTTT. It encodes CASSLSGTANEKLFF.

The CDR3 DNA is TGTGCCAGCAGTTTTCTTGGACCTATACAAGAGACCCAGTACTTC. Protein product: CASSFLGPIQETQYF. The genes are TRBV28 and TRBJ2-5, with D hard to call. V shed 3 bases and J shed 2 bases, with 13 bases lying between them. Germline V gives CDR1 MDHEN, CDR2 SYDVKM. The CDR3 runs 15 residues.

The rearrangement joins TRBV7-9 to TRBJ2-5; possible D gene TRBD2, 6 bases. The V end was cut by 5 bases, the J end by 9 bases, with 22 bases between. The CDR3 is made up of 15 amino acids. Germline V lookup: CDR1 SEHNR, CDR2 FQNEAQ (reference sequence). The CDR3 DNA reads as TGTGCCAGCAGCAATCGGGACTCATCACTAGGGGCCCAGTACTTC. This gives the protein CASSNRDSSLGAQYF.

V is TRBV25-1 and J is TRBJ1-1; TRBD1 agrees at 8 bases. The germline V gene encodes CDR1 MGHDK and CDR2 SYGVNS. The CDR3 runs 15 residues. J lost 1 base, V lost 4 bases, and 5 bases had no gene match. The DNA for the CDR3 is TGTGCCAGCAGTGGAGTGACAGGGGCGAACACTGAAGCTTTCTTT. Protein sequence: CASSGVTGANTEAFF. The complete variable domain, with remaining parts taken from reference TRBV25-1 and TRBJ1-1, reads EADIYQTPRYLVIGTGKKITLECSQTMGHDKMYWYQQDPGMELHLIHYSYGVNSTEKGDLSSESTVSRIRTEHFPLTLESARPSHTSQYLCASSGVTGANTEAFFGQGTRLTVV.

The chain uses TRBV15 and TRBJ2-7; 8 bases line up with TRBD1. This CDR3 has 14 amino acids. Germline assignment: CDR1 LNHNV and CDR2 YYDKDF (reference sequence). Trimming removed 5 bases from V and 6 bases from J; junction bases left unmatched: 9. The DNA for the CDR3 is TGTGCCACCAGCGAAGTGACAGGGGAGGTCGAGCAGTACTTC. This encodes CATSEVTGEVEQYF.

Remarks on this clone: Other DNA sequences of this sample code for an identical CDR3. The J gene is TRBJ1-1, the V gene TRBV4-1, with unresolved D. This CDR3 has 13 amino acids. The V end lost 0 bases, the J end lost 4 bases, and 6 bases lay between the germline ends. Germline CDR1 is MGHRA and CDR2 is YSYEKL. The CDR3 sequence: CASSQERGTEAFF. The CDR3 coding sequence is TGCGCCAGCAGCCAAGAGCGGGGCACTGAAGCTTTCTTT.

The rearrangement uses TRBV5-1 and TRBJ2-1; 7 bases align to TRBD2. V gave up 1 base and J gave up 8 bases; unmatched junction bases: 15. The CDR3 consists of 17 residues. Germline V CDR1 and CDR2: SGHRS, YFSETQ. In nucleotides, the CDR3 is TGCGCCAGCAGCTTGAGTGGGTCTAGCGGAGGGGTCGATGAGCAGTTCTTC. Its translation: CASSLSGSSGGVDEQFF.

This chain joins TRBV11-2 and TRBJ2-7, with TRBD2 matching over 8 bases. Germline V gene data show CDR1 as SGHAT and CDR2 as FQNNGV. The CDR3 is 16 amino acids. V was pared by 4 bases and J by 5 bases, with 13 bases of the junction left unmatched. DNA for the CDR3: TGTGCCAGCAGCTCCCTAGCTGGCGGGAGGAGGAACGAGCAGTACTTC. It translates to CASSSLAGGRRNEQYF.

This chain links TRBV29-1 with TRBJ2-1; no definite D call. The V end lost 4 bases, the J end lost 3 bases, and 10 bases lay between the germline ends. CDR1 is SQVTM, CDR2 ANQGSEA, per germline. The CDR3 extends over 13 amino acids. The CDR3 spells CSVVSADYNEQFF. The CDR3 coding sequence is TGCAGCGTTGTTTCGGCAGACTACAATGAGCAGTTCTTC.

The chain couples TRBV28 to TRBJ1-2; D not certain. CDR3 length: 15 residues. Germline lookup yields CDR1 MDHEN and CDR2 SYDVKM. V lost 7 bases and J lost 7, with 22 bases in between. The chain's CDR3 is CASIAEGMLRFGYTF. CDR3 coding DNA: TGTGCCAGCATCGCCGAAGGGATGCTGCGATTTGGCTACACCTTC.

The chain joins TRBV19 to TRBJ2-5, with 11 nucleotides matching TRBD1. Germline CDR1 reads LNHDA; CDR2 reads SQIVND (reference sequence). The ends lost 5 bases at V and 4 bases at J; junction bases unmatched: 6. The CDR3 totals 15 residues. In nucleotides, the CDR3 is TGTGCCAGTAGTTCCCGGACAGGGGGCGCAGAGACCCAGTACTTC. It yields the protein CASSSRTGGAETQYF.

The chain carries TRBV28 and TRBJ1-6; 7 bases match TRBD1. The germline gives CDR1 MDHEN, CDR2 SYDVKM. Trimming removed 3 bases from V and 9 bases from J; junction bases left unmatched: 5. This CDR3 has 14 amino acids. The CDR3 DNA sequence: TGTGCCAGCAGTTTCCCAAGGGGGCTTTCACCCCTCCACTTT. Its protein is CASSFPRGLSPLHF.

The chain employs TRBV11-2 and TRBJ2-1; a weak D match, TRBD2 (6 bases). The CDR3 contains 15 residues. The germline V gene has CDR1 SGHAT and CDR2 FQNNGV. Trimming took off 3 bases at V and 0 bases at J, with 9 bases between the two ends. CDR3 amino acids: CASSFGGSSYNEQFF. For the CDR3, the DNA is TGTGCCAGCAGCTTTGGGGGGAGCTCCTACAATGAGCAGTTCTTC.

The V call is TRBV15, the J call TRBJ1-3; D gene unclear. Germline V gives CDR1 LNHNV, CDR2 YYDKDF (reference sequence). The V end lost 0 bases, the J end lost 0 bases, and 9 bases lay between the germline ends. CDR3 size: 16 residues. As DNA, the CDR3 is TGTGCCACCAGCAGAGAGTTCGAGTTCTCTGGAAACACCATATATTTT. Translated: CATSREFEFSGNTIYF.

This rearrangement joins TRBV2 to TRBJ2-7; D is possibly TRBD2 (5 bases). The V gene lost 4 bases and the J gene lost 12 bases, with 16 bases spanning the gap. This CDR3 is 12 amino acids long. Germline values: CDR1 SNHLY, CDR2 FYNNEI. CDR3 sequence: CASSGVPEAGYF. The CDR3 nucleotides read TGTGCCAGCAGTGGGGTTCCGGAGGCGGGGTACTTC.

J is TRBJ2-7 and V is TRBV18, with D perhaps matching TRBD1 (6 bases). Germline assignment: CDR1 KGHSH and CDR2 LQKENI. Trimming took off 5 bases at V and 0 bases at J, with 11 bases between the two ends. This CDR3 contains 14 residues. The DNA of the CDR3 is TGTGCCAGCTCATCCACAGGGAGCTCCTACGAGCAGTACTTC. It encodes CASSSTGSSYEQYF. Variable domain in full (rest from reference TRBV18 and TRBJ2-7): NAGVMQNPRHLVRRRGQEARLRCSPMKGHSHVYWYRQLPEEGLKFMVYLQKENIIDESGMPKERFSAEFPKEGPSILRIQQVVRGDSAAYFCASSSTGSSYEQYFGPGTRLTVT.

The chain uses TRBV28 and TRBJ1-4, with a tentative D call TRBD1 (6 bases). V lost 3 bases, J lost 8 bases, and 16 bases lay in between. The CDR3 is 15 residues long. CDR1 and CDR2 from the germline V gene are MDHEN and SYDVKM. Here the CDR3 reads CASSLAGTRGEKLFF. Written as DNA, the CDR3 is TGTGCCAGCAGTTTGGCGGGCACCAGGGGAGAAAAACTGTTTTTT.

The rearrangement links TRBV2 to TRBJ1-1; D gene ambiguous. Looked up from germline, CDR1 is SNHLY and CDR2 is FYNNEI. The CDR3 has 13 amino acids. The V gene lost 7 bases and the J gene lost 7 bases, with 16 bases spanning the gap. As DNA, the CDR3 is TGTGCCAGCAAATGGTGGGGAGGCGGTGAAGCTTTCTTT. Translation gives CASKWWGGGEAFF.

This clone was counted once. The chain uses TRBV15 and TRBJ2-7, with TRBD1 identical over 10 bases. Losses at the gene ends were 4 bases for V and 6 bases for J; bases not matched to a gene: 9. Germline CDR1 is LNHNV and CDR2 is YYDKDF (reference sequence). There are 15 residues in the CDR3. In DNA form, the CDR3 reads TGTGCCACCAGCACAACCGACAGGGGGCTCATCGAGCAGTACTTC. Its protein is CATSTTDRGLIEQYF.

This clone occurred once. The gene calls are TRBV30 and TRBJ1-6; no definite D call. Germline CDR1 is GTSNPN and CDR2 is SVGIG (reference sequence). There are 11 residues in the CDR3. CDR3 DNA: TGTGTCTCAACTTCGTTTTCACCCCTCCACTTT. This codes for CVSTSFSPLHF.